This TCR beta chain appears in the sequencing data of a study of blood T cell repertoires in COVID-19. Study context: The samples span acute and convalescent COVID-19 from the United States, Italy and Spain. The cDNA or gDNA used as material had been derived from T cells, B-cell-depleted T cells, or PBMCs.

As handled by the study authors: Amplification of reference gene primers was used by the study to estimate nucleated cell counts. Libraries were prepared by immunoSEQ multiplex PCR; TCRdb keeps only in-frame clonotypes and omits some of them. V, J and clone size were drawn from that table, and D and trimming were deduced from the DNA. Of about 220,000 clones in the sample, less than 85% were seen once. Sample: peripheral blood. This sequence was found in a woman aged 65 to 85 with acute or convalescent COVID-19.

CDR3 amino acids: CASSLGSGGSSSYNEQFF. The CDR3 nucleotides read TGTGCCAGCAGCTTGGGAAGTGGTGGGTCTAGCTCCTACAATGAGCAGTTCTTC. This chain links TRBV5-5 with TRBJ2-1; D not certain. In germline, CDR1 is SGHKS, CDR2 YYEKEE (reference sequence). With 0 bases removed from V and 0 bases from J, the gap between germline ends came to 16 bases. The CDR3 is made up of 18 amino acids.